This is a list of T cell receptor beta chains from one sample in a study of cytomegalovirus exposure and HLA in healthy donors. The table came from immunoSEQ multiplex PCR; TCRdb's copy has only in-frame clones and leaves some out. Among some 13,000 clones listed, around 60% were seen once. Sequenced sample: PBMCs. The receptors originated from a woman in her 50s in good health and CMV-seropositive. Both conserved end residues are part of each CDR3. The D gene is left open where the match is weak. Clone size is not always given. Where it is, it says once, few, many or a class for expanded clones.

V	D	size	J	DNA	CDR3
TRBV29-1	-	-	TRBJ2-2	TGCAGCGTTCAAAGCGCCGGGGAGCTGTTTTTT	CSVQSAGELFF
TRBV7-2	-	-	TRBJ2-1	TGTGCCAGCAGCTTACCCTTCAATGAGCAGTTCTTC	CASSLPFNEQFF
TRBV21-1	-	-	TRBJ2-7	TGTGCCAGCATCCCCGGAACAGTAGACGACGAGCAGTACTTC	CASIPGTVDDEQYF
TRBV30	-	-	TRBJ1-2	TGTGCCTGGAGATTTGGCTTCTATGGCTACACCTTC	CAWRFGFYGYTF
TRBV30	-	-	TRBJ2-7	TGTGCCTGGAGTGCGGCCTACGAGCAGTACTTC	CAWSAAYEQYF
TRBV4-2	TRBD1	few	TRBJ1-1	TGTGCCAGCAGCCAAGTAGAGGGACAGGGGAACACTGAAGCTTTCTTT	CASSQVEGQGNTEAFF
TRBV7-3	-	few	TRBJ2-2	TGTGCCAGCGGCAAAAACACCGGGGAGCTGTTTTTT	CASGKNTGELFF
TRBV28	-	-	TRBJ1-1	TGTGCCAGCAGTCCTTACTTGAACACTGAAGCTTTCTTT	CASSPYLNTEAFF
TRBV19	-	-	TRBJ1-5	TGTGCCGCTGGCAGTAACAATCAGCCCCAGCATTTT	CAAGSNNQPQHF
TRBV30	-	few	TRBJ1-1	TGTGCCTGGGGGAGCCAGGGGATAGAGGGCACTGAAGCTTTCTTT	CAWGSQGIEGTEAFF
TRBV29-1	-	-	TRBJ1-2	TGCAGCGCCCGACAGGACCCCTATGGCTACACCTTC	CSARQDPYGYTF